These 23 T cell receptor beta chains were all obtained from the same sample, sequenced in a study of cytomegalovirus exposure and HLA in healthy donors. Primers: 60 Vbeta forward and 13 Jbeta reverse. Some clones are missing from TCRdb's copy, which holds only in-frame ones; the method was immunoSEQ multiplex PCR. The sample contains roughly 180,000 clones, roughly 84% of which appear only once. The sample comprised PBMCs. These receptor sequences come from a man aged 25 to 45 in good health and CMV-seronegative.

The gene calls are TRBV29-1 and TRBJ2-3; D gene ambiguous. CDR1 SQVTM and CDR2 ANQGSEA come from the germline V gene. V was pared by 3 bases and J by 0 bases, with 10 bases between. The CDR3 totals 14 residues. The CDR3 here is CSVDPVSSTDTQYF. CDR3 bases: TGCAGCGTTGACCCGGTTTCGAGCACAGATACGCAGTATTTT.

The chain employs TRBV15 and TRBJ1-1; weak D call: TRBD1 (5 bases). Germline V gene data show CDR1 as LNHNV and CDR2 as YYDKDF (reference sequence). V was cut by 1 base and J by 0 bases, with 12 bases left in between. This CDR3 has 16 amino acids. The CDR3 region is CATSRGSAGLNTEAFF. The CDR3 coding sequence is TGTGCCACCAGCAGAGGATCTGCAGGGTTGAACACTGAAGCTTTCTTT.

V usage is TRBV12-5 and J usage is TRBJ1-5, with D maybe TRBD1 (5 bases). The ends were cut back, 6 bases at V and 0 bases at J, with 24 bases in the middle. CDR3 length equals 19 residues. CDR1 and CDR2 (germline): LGHNT, FRNRAP. In DNA form, the CDR3 reads TGTGCTAGTGGGCCCACCGGGACTCATGACCCTTATAGCAATCAGCCCCAGCATTTT. This encodes CASGPTGTHDPYSNQPQHF.

The V call is TRBV7-7, the J call TRBJ2-3; D is possibly TRBD2 (5 bases). V dropped 2 bases and J dropped 1 base, with 7 bases sitting between them. Germline CDR1 reads SSHAT; CDR2 reads FNYEAQ (reference sequence). The CDR3 loop spans 14 amino acids. CDR3 DNA: TGTGCCAGCAGCTTAACGCGGGGCACAGATACGCAGTATTTT. Translating it yields CASSLTRGTDTQYF.

The rearrangement links TRBV5-4 to TRBJ2-1, with a weak D call TRBD1 (6 bases). V lost 3 bases, J lost 9 bases, and 13 bases lay in between. Germline assignment: CDR1 SGHNT and CDR2 YYREEE (reference sequence). The CDR3 is 13 amino acids. CDR3 region: CASSYPETGEQFF. CDR3 sequence (DNA): TGTGCCAGCAGCTACCCTGAGACAGGTGAGCAGTTCTTC. The full variable domain, with the rest looked up from reference TRBV5-4 and TRBJ2-1, is ETGVTQSPTHLIKTRGQQVTLRCSSQSGHNTVSWYQQALGQGPQFIFQYYREEENGRGNFPPRFSGLQFPNYSSELNVNALELDDSALYLCASSYPETGEQFFGPGTRLTVL.

This sequence joins TRBV11-2 and TRBJ2-4; D gene unclear. This CDR3 comprises 14 residues. From germline, CDR1 is SGHAT and CDR2 FQNNGV. Trimming stripped 1 base from V and 4 bases from J, with 8 bases between. CDR3 amino acids: CASSLVRFKNIQYF. Here the CDR3 DNA reads TGTGCCAGCAGCTTAGTGAGGTTTAAAAACATTCAGTACTTC. Supplemented by reference TRBV11-2 and TRBJ2-4, the full variable domain reads EAGVAQSPRYKIIEKRQSVAFWCNPISGHATLYWYQQILGQGPKLLIQFQNNGVVDDSQLPKDRFSAERLKGVDSTLKIQPAKLEDSAVYLCASSLVRFKNIQYFGAGTRLSVL.

This sequence joins TRBV4-2 and TRBJ2-7, with TRBD2 matching 9 bases. Germline V gene sequence: CDR1 LGHNA, CDR2 YNFKEQ. V shed 4 bases and J 7 bases; nucleotides not matched to a gene: 14. There are 16 residues in the CDR3. The CDR3 region is CASSPSGLAGLREQYF. The CDR3 DNA follows: TGTGCCAGCAGCCCCTCAGGGCTAGCGGGACTACGTGAGCAGTACTTC.

The chain recombines TRBV30 with TRBJ2-2; TRBD1 matches at 8 bases. From germline, CDR1 is GTSNPN and CDR2 SVGIG (reference sequence). V lost 8 bases, J lost 7 bases, and 15 bases stayed unmatched. This CDR3 is built from 15 residues. CDR3 DNA sequence: TGTGCCGGAGAGTGGGGCAGGGGGCTGAACGGGGAGCTGTTTTTT. It encodes CAGEWGRGLNGELFF.

This rearrangement joins TRBV4-1 to TRBJ2-7; 10 bases line up with TRBD2. V shed 1 base, J shed 3 bases, and the junction held 9 bases outside the gene matches. This CDR3 contains 17 residues. Germline V gives CDR1 MGHRA, CDR2 YSYEKL. The CDR3 region is CASSQGLSAGGIYEQYF. DNA for the CDR3: TGCGCCAGCAGCCAAGGCCTTTCAGCGGGGGGGATCTACGAGCAGTACTTC.

The gene calls are TRBV6-5 and TRBJ2-2, with D unclear. The CDR3 consists of 13 residues. Trimming took off 7 bases at V and 0 bases at J, with 6 bases between the two ends. Germline V gene sequence: CDR1 MNHEY, CDR2 SVGAGI. The CDR3 bases are TGTGCCAGCACCAGATCGAACACCGGGGAGCTGTTTTTT. Translating it yields CASTRSNTGELFF.

The chain uses TRBV7-2 and TRBJ1-1, with 8 bases matching TRBD1. V lost 3 bases, J lost 10 bases, and 7 bases stayed unmatched. Germline-derived CDR1 and CDR2 are SGHTA and FQGNSA. The CDR3 has 13 residues. Here the CDR3 reads CASSFSTGESAFF. The CDR3 region has the DNA TGTGCCAGCAGCTTTTCGACAGGGGAATCAGCTTTCTTT.

The chain recombines TRBV30 with TRBJ2-5; D may be TRBD1 (6 bases). The CDR3 extends over 12 amino acids. Deletions cut 1 base from V and 3 bases from J, with 6 bases between. Germline loops: CDR1 GTSNPN, CDR2 SVGIG (reference sequence). The CDR3 sequence: CAWSEGEETQYF. The CDR3 DNA follows: TGTGCCTGGAGTGAGGGGGAAGAGACCCAGTACTTC.

V gene TRBV6-6 combines with J gene TRBJ2-7; perhaps TRBD2 as D (5 bases). CDR3 length: 11 residues. Germline V gene data show CDR1 as MNHNY and CDR2 as SVGAGI (reference sequence). V was clipped by 8 bases and J by 5 bases, with 10 bases between them. The CDR3: CASDRGDEQYF. CDR3 in DNA: TGTGCCAGCGATCGGGGAGACGAGCAGTACTTC.

This clone came up once. In the same sample, other DNA sequences code for this CDR3. The genes are TRBV6-5 and TRBJ2-7; a possible D gene is TRBD2 (5 bases). This CDR3 comprises 13 residues. CDR1 and CDR2 (germline): MNHEY, SVGAGI. V lost 3 bases to trimming and J lost 7 bases, with 13 bases between them. The CDR3 region has the DNA TGTGCCAGCAGTTATGAGGGAGACTATGAGCAGTACTTC. This sequence encodes CASSYEGDYEQYF.

This clone was recorded only once. The chain couples TRBV2 to TRBJ1-1, with D perhaps matching TRBD1 (5 bases). The CDR3 sequence is 13 residues long. Germline CDR1 is SNHLY and CDR2 is FYNNEI. V was clipped by 6 bases and J by 8 bases, with 16 bases between them. The CDR3 sequence is CASRVTAFSEAFF. CDR3 in DNA: TGTGCCAGCAGGGTGACAGCTTTCTCCGAAGCTTTCTTT.

The chain is built from TRBV7-6 and TRBJ2-2; D remains unclear. Per germline, CDR1 SGHVS and CDR2 FNYEAQ. The CDR3 has 16 residues. V was cut by 1 base and J by 3 bases, with 12 bases left in between. The CDR3 DNA is TGTGCCAGCAGCTTAGGTAGTTCTTTCTACACCGGGGAGCTGTTTTTT. This encodes CASSLGSSFYTGELFF.

The CDR3 protein is CASGNDLAGGYNEQFF. The CDR3 DNA follows: TGTGCCAGCGGAAACGATCTAGCGGGGGGGTACAATGAGCAGTTCTTC. The chain employs TRBV5-4 and TRBJ2-1; 12 nucleotides line up with TRBD2. The germline gives CDR1 SGHNT, CDR2 YYREEE (reference sequence). There are 16 residues in the CDR3. After removal of 7 bases from V and 4 bases from J, the junction contained 9 bases not matched to a gene.

V is TRBV18 and J is TRBJ2-5; TRBD2 aligns across 7 bases. CDR1 is KGHSH and CDR2 is LQKENI in the germline V gene. V lost 3 bases to trimming and J lost 2 bases; unmatched junction nucleotides: 9. The CDR3 contains 16 residues. As DNA, the CDR3 is TGTGCCAGCTCACCCCCGGAAGCGGGGTTACAAGAGACCCAGTACTTC. Residues: CASSPPEAGLQETQYF.

This sequence joins TRBV5-1 and TRBJ2-1; 8 bases align to TRBD2. V lost 0 bases to trimming and J lost 5 bases; unmatched junction nucleotides: 7. CDR1 and CDR2 (germline): SGHRS, YFSETQ. The CDR3 has 16 residues. The CDR3 loop is CASSLDRGGGDNEQFF. CDR3 DNA sequence: TGCGCCAGCAGCTTGGACCGGGGGGGCGGGGACAATGAGCAGTTCTTC.

The table lists this clone with a count of one. This sequence joins TRBV4-2 and TRBJ1-4, with D tentatively TRBD1 (6 bases). Trimming left V 9 bases short and J 7 bases short, with 18 bases between. Per germline, CDR1 LGHNA and CDR2 YNFKEQ. CDR3 length equals 14 residues. The CDR3 DNA is TGTGCCAGTTCGGCAGGACAGTGGTCTGAAAAACTGTTTTTT. Protein: CASSAGQWSEKLFF.

A few counts support this clone. The chain links TRBV4-1 to TRBJ2-3; D possibly corresponds to TRBD2 (5 bases). CDR1 and CDR2 (germline): MGHRA, YSYEKL. The CDR3 sequence is 16 residues long. Trimming cost V 0 bases and J 2 bases, with 12 bases left between them. In nucleotides, the CDR3 is TGCGCCAGCAGCCAAGAAGGAGGCAGGTACACAGATACGCAGTATTTT. Translated, it gives CASSQEGGRYTDTQYF.

Here the CDR3 DNA reads TGTGCCAGCGAGACTAGCGGACAGACCCAGTACTTC. Encoded protein: CASETSGQTQYF. The chain combines TRBV2 with TRBJ2-5, with TRBD2 matching over 9 bases. V dropped 8 bases and J dropped 6; count of bases not matched to a gene: 4. The CDR3 covers 12 residues. Germline CDR1 is SNHLY and CDR2 is FYNNEI.

CDR3 in DNA: TGTGCCAGCAAGGCAGGGGGCGCGAACTATGGCTACACCTTC. Translated: CASKAGGANYGYTF. This sequence joins TRBV25-1 and TRBJ1-2; 8 bases agree with TRBD1. Germline V lookup: CDR1 MGHDK, CDR2 SYGVNS. The junction had 6 bases not matched to a gene; V was cut back by 7 bases and J by 2 bases. CDR3 length: 14 residues.